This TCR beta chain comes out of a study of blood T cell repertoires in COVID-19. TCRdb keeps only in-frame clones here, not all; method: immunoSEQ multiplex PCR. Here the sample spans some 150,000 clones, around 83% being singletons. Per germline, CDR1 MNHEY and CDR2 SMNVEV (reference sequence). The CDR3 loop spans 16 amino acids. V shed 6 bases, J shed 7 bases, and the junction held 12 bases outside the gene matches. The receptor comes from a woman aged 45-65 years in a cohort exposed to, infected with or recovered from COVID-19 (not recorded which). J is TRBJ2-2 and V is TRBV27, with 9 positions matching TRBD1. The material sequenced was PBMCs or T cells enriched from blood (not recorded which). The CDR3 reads CASSASGTGWVGELFF. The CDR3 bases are TGTGCCAGCAGCGCTTCCGGGACAGGGTGGGTCGGGGAGCTGTTTTTT.